The 2 T cell receptor beta chains in this list originate from one sample, sequenced in a study of early T cells in non-severe SARS-CoV-2 infection. Using its own MiXCR run on the 5' RACE reads, TCRdb lists one record per CDR3 protein. This sample has roughly 46,000 distinct CDR3 sequences, with roughly 5% found just once. Specimen: whole blood, collected at baseline. These receptor sequences come from an adult who was a healthcare worker with PCR-confirmed SARS-CoV-2 infection or an uninfected control (not recorded which).

This clonotype has just a few counts. This rearrangement joins TRBV12-3 or TRBV12-4 to TRBJ2-4, with TRBD2 identical over 11 bases. The junction had 8 bases not matched to a gene; V was cut back by 6 bases and J by 4 bases. The CDR3 has 16 amino acids. CDR3 loop: CASRTLAGGPKNIQYF. The CDR3 bases are TGTGCCAGCAGAACCTTAGCGGGAGGGCCAAAAAACATTCAGTACTTC.

This clonotype has at least ten counts. V usage is TRBV30 and J usage is TRBJ2-3; 9 bases are a match to TRBD2. Trimming took 7 bases from V and 2 from J; bases not matched to a gene: 7. Per the germline V gene, CDR1 is GTSNPN and CDR2 is SVGIG (reference sequence). There are 14 residues in the CDR3. Here the CDR3 reads CAYTSGPLTDTQYF. CDR3 bases: TGTGCCTACACTAGCGGGCCCCTCACAGATACGCAGTATTTT.